These 32 T cell receptor beta chains share one sample of origin, sequenced in a study of read filtering for tumor transcriptome and immune sequencing. Molecular barcoded adaptors covering alpha/delta and beta/gamma chains were used on approximately 400 ng RNA. TCRdb passed the reads through MiXCR, listing each CDR3 protein once. The data contain more than 55,000 distinct CDR3 sequences, around 19% of them singletons. Sequenced input: a population of CD138-negative cells sorted from bone marrow. All receptors derive from a donor aged 40 or older with multiple myeloma.

This clonotype has ten or more counts. The rearrangement joins TRBV5-8 to TRBJ2-2; D is perhaps TRBD1 (6 bases). This CDR3 region has 16 residues. V was trimmed by 0 bases and J by 4 bases, leaving 13 bases between them. Germline lookup yields CDR1 SGHTS and CDR2 YDEGEE. This CDR3 is CASSLGTGLATGELFF. Written as DNA, the CDR3 is TGTGCCAGCAGCTTGGGTACAGGGCTGGCCACCGGGGAGCTGTTTTTT.

The genes are TRBV29-1 and TRBJ1-2, with D hard to call. This CDR3 region has 12 residues. Germline-derived CDR1 and CDR2 are SQVTM and ANQGSEA. Trimming took 4 bases from V and 3 from J, leaving 9 bases between them. The CDR3 is CSVGDGHYGYTF. In nucleotides, the CDR3 is TGCAGCGTTGGAGACGGACACTATGGCTACACCTTC.

In its sample, this clonotype was seen many times. This rearrangement joins TRBV2 to TRBJ2-7; no definite D call. CDR3 length equals 13 residues. V was shortened by 0 bases and J by 3 bases, with 6 bases between the two germline ends. Germline V gene sequence: CDR1 SNHLY, CDR2 FYNNEI. CDR3 sequence: CASSEAQSYEQYF. DNA for the CDR3: TGTGCCAGCAGTGAAGCGCAAAGCTACGAGCAGTACTTC.

In this sample, this clonotype turned up many times. The rearrangement uses TRBV12-3 or TRBV12-4 and TRBJ1-1; D is unclear. This CDR3 region has 15 residues. The V gene lost 4 bases and the J gene lost 11 bases, with 23 bases spanning the gap. CDR3: CASSSTGPEIKKAFF. For the CDR3, the DNA is TGTGCCAGCAGTTCCACCGGGCCTGAAATTAAAAAGGCTTTCTTT.

This chain joins TRBV15 and TRBJ2-5, with 9 nucleotides matching TRBD2. This CDR3 spans 15 amino acids. V was pared by 3 bases and J by 4 bases, with 6 bases of the junction left unmatched. From germline, CDR1 is LNHNV and CDR2 YYDKDF (reference sequence). CDR3 sequence reads: CATSSSGGRGETQYF. The CDR3 DNA is TGTGCCACCAGCAGTAGCGGGGGTCGTGGAGAGACCCAGTACTTC. Filled out from reference TRBV15 and TRBJ2-5, the complete variable domain reads DAMVIQNPRYQVTQFGKPVTLSCSQTLNHNVMYWYQQKSSQAPKLLFHYYDKDFNNEADTPDNFQSRRPNTSFCFLDIRSPGLGDTAMYLCATSSSGGRGETQYFGPGTRLLVL.

In its sample, this clonotype was seen many times. This rearrangement joins TRBV18 to TRBJ1-1; D call uncertain. The CDR3 totals 13 residues. Trimming took 3 bases from V and 7 from J, leaving 12 bases between them. Germline V gives CDR1 KGHSH, CDR2 LQKENI. The CDR3 spells CASSPPEGIEAFF. The DNA for the CDR3 is TGTGCCAGCTCACCGCCCGAGGGAATTGAAGCTTTCTTT.

The rearrangement uses TRBV27 and TRBJ2-7; D may be TRBD2 (6 bases). The CDR3 sequence is 15 residues long. V was trimmed by 6 bases and J by 0 bases, leaving 15 bases between them. Germline V gene data show CDR1 as MNHEY and CDR2 as SMNVEV (reference sequence). This CDR3 reads CASRQTGLLSYEQYF. For the CDR3, the DNA is TGTGCCAGCAGACAAACGGGACTTCTCTCCTACGAGCAGTACTTC.

This clonotype was counted a few times. The rearrangement links TRBV20-1 to TRBJ2-3; 10 positions agree with TRBD2. Germline CDR1 DFQATT, CDR2 SNEGSKA (reference sequence). The CDR3 has 13 residues. V trimming: 3 bases; J trimming: 8 bases; junction bases outside the gene matches: 5. This chain's CDR3 is CSASQRGGFTQYF. CDR3 coding DNA: TGCAGTGCTAGCCAGCGGGGGGGTTTTACGCAGTATTTT.

This clonotype occurred many times. The chain joins TRBV6-5 to TRBJ2-2, with D unresolved. The V gene's germline CDR1 is MNHEY and CDR2 SVGAGI. The V gene lost 4 bases and the J gene lost 1 base, with 7 bases spanning the gap. This CDR3 region has 14 residues. The CDR3 DNA is TGTGCCAGCAGTTTCTATGGGAACACCGGGGAGCTGTTTTTT. This codes for CASSFYGNTGELFF.

At least ten counts were recorded for this clonotype. V and J are TRBV5-1 and TRBJ2-1; TRBD1 agrees at 8 bases. This CDR3 has 16 residues. V lost 4 bases to trimming and J lost 0 bases; unmatched junction nucleotides: 6. Germline loops: CDR1 SGHRS, CDR2 YFSETQ. In DNA form, the CDR3 reads TGCGCCAGCAGCAGACGACAGGGGAGCTCCTACAATGAGCAGTTCTTC. Translating gives CASSRRQGSSYNEQFF.

This clonotype was seen many times. V and J are TRBV3-1 and TRBJ2-4, with D tentatively TRBD2 (6 bases). This CDR3 region has 15 residues. Trimming pared 1 base from V and 2 bases from J, leaving 9 bases between. The germline V gene encodes CDR1 LGHDT and CDR2 YNNKEL (reference sequence). CDR3 protein: CASSQVGGSKNIQYF. The CDR3 DNA sequence: TGTGCCAGCAGCCAAGTCGGGGGATCCAAAAACATTCAGTACTTC.

This clonotype was seen more than once but under ten times. V gene TRBV5-5 combines with J gene TRBJ1-2; D is undetermined. V was cut by 0 bases and J by 7 bases, with 16 bases left in between. Per the germline V gene, CDR1 is SGHKS and CDR2 is YYEKEE (reference sequence). This CDR3 contains 15 residues. CDR3 residues: CASSLDGQDSFGYTF. CDR3 DNA: TGTGCCAGCAGCTTGGACGGCCAGGACTCGTTTGGCTACACCTTC.

In regard to this clonotype: Being one base from a much bigger clone, this may be a read error. The chain recombines TRBV23-1 with TRBJ2-7, with TRBD1 identical over 8 bases. Being an ORF, TRBV23-1 has a function that is uncertain. V dropped 7 bases and J dropped 4; count of bases not matched to a gene: 6. The CDR3 runs to 13 residues. CDR3 sequence reads: CASTGQGIYEQYF. The DNA for the CDR3 is TGCGCCAGCACAGGACAGGGCATTTACGAGCAGTACTTC.

The chain joins TRBV7-9 to TRBJ1-1; the D is unclear. From germline, CDR1 is SEHNR and CDR2 FQNEAQ (reference sequence). This CDR3 region has 14 residues. The V and J ends lost 1 base and 5 bases respectively, with 11 bases between them. The CDR3: CASSLDRRGTEAFF. As DNA, the CDR3 is TGTGCCAGCAGCTTAGATCGAAGAGGGACTGAAGCTTTCTTT.

This clonotype was counted at least ten times. V is TRBV6-1 and J is TRBJ2-1, with D tentatively TRBD1 (6 bases). V lost 4 bases, J lost 2 bases, and 12 bases lay in between. There are 15 residues in the CDR3. Germline lookup yields CDR1 MNHNS and CDR2 SASEGT. The CDR3 sequence is CASSGSGVTYNEQFF. The CDR3 DNA reads TGTGCCAGCAGTGGATCAGGGGTTACCTACAATGAGCAGTTCTTC.

This clonotype was seen at least ten times. J is TRBJ2-1 and V is TRBV11-1, with D unclear. The germline gives CDR1 SGHAT, CDR2 FQDESV (reference sequence). V dropped 5 bases and J dropped 0 bases, with 5 bases sitting between them. CDR3 size: 13 residues. CDR3 in DNA: TGTGCCAGCAGCCCGCCCTCCTACAATGAGCAGTTCTTC. Amino acids: CASSPPSYNEQFF. The full variable domain, its missing parts supplied by reference TRBV11-1 and TRBJ2-1, is EAEVAQSPRYKITEKSQAVAFWCDPISGHATLYWYRQILGQGPELLVQFQDESVVDDSQLPKDRFSAERLKGVDSTLKIQPAELGDSAMYLCASSPPSYNEQFFGPGTRLTVL.

This clonotype occurred many times. The chain joins TRBV4-1 to TRBJ1-2; 8 positions agree with TRBD1. CDR1 MGHRA and CDR2 YSYEKL come from the germline V gene. This CDR3 contains 15 residues. Trimming removed 4 bases from V and 7 bases from J; junction bases left unmatched: 11. The CDR3 sequence is CASSPGQGVESGYTF. CDR3 bases: TGCGCCAGCAGCCCCGGACAGGGCGTGGAGAGTGGCTACACCTTC.

About this clonotype itself: An end of the junction differs from the germline gene, which may be a read error. This sequence joins TRBV11-2 and TRBJ2-5; 9 bases agree with TRBD2. Germline V gives CDR1 SGHAT, CDR2 FQNNGV. CDR3 length equals 16 residues. Here the CDR3 reads CASGFFAGGIQETQYF. CDR3 nucleotides: TGTGCCAGCGGCTTCTTCGCGGGAGGGATCCAAGAGACCCAGTACTTC. Combining the CDR3 with reference TRBV11-2 and TRBJ2-5 gives the whole variable domain EAGVAQSPRYKIIEKRQSVAFWCNPISGHATLYWYQQILGQGPKLLIQFQNNGVVDDSQLPKDRFSAERLKGVDSTLKIQPAKLEDSAVYLCASGFFAGGIQETQYFGPGTRLLVL.

The table lists this clonotype with many counts. The CDR3 is CASSLYLLAGANTGELFF. The CDR3 coding sequence is TGTGCCAGCAGCTTATATCTACTGGCGGGAGCGAACACCGGGGAGCTGTTTTTT. The chain employs TRBV7-8 and TRBJ2-2; 7 bases match TRBD2. The CDR3 runs 18 residues. Germline V gene lookup returns CDR1 SGHVS and CDR2 FQNEAQ. The V and J ends lost 2 bases and 0 bases, in that order; junction bases with no gene match: 9.

About this clonotype: This may stem from a read error, because a much larger clone lies one nucleotide away. The gene calls are TRBV6-1 and TRBJ2-5; perhaps TRBD1 as D (5 bases). The length of the CDR3 is 14 residues. V shed 4 bases and J shed 3 bases, with 12 bases lying between them. Germline V gives CDR1 MNHNS, CDR2 SASEGT. CDR3 coding DNA: TGTGCCAGCAGTGGCCGGGCGGACAAAGAGACCCAGTACTTC. Protein: CASSGRADKETQYF.

This clonotype appeared many times. The chain employs TRBV12-3 or TRBV12-4 and TRBJ2-2; no definite D call. The CDR3 consists of 15 residues. The V end lost 3 bases, the J end lost 0 bases, and 8 bases lay between the germline ends. CDR3 sequence (DNA): TGTGCCAGCAGTTTGGGGTCAGCGAACACCGGGGAGCTGTTTTTT. This translates into CASSLGSANTGELFF.

About this clonotype itself: This may be a read error: a much more frequent sequence differs by one nucleotide. The chain is built from TRBV19 and TRBJ2-7; 8 bases agree with TRBD2. The CDR3 has 16 amino acids. Germline V lookup: CDR1 LNHDA, CDR2 SQIVND (reference sequence). V trimming: 5 bases; J trimming: 7 bases; junction bases outside the gene matches: 16. The CDR3 is CASSPRIPAGAAEQYF. CDR3 coding DNA: TGTGCCAGTAGTCCCCGAATTCCAGCGGGAGCAGCTGAGCAGTACTTC.

The count of this clonotype is one. A much larger clone sits a single nucleotide away, making a read error possible. The chain recombines TRBV4-1 with TRBJ2-1; D gene unclear. The CDR3 consists of 12 residues. Looked up from germline, CDR1 is MGHRA and CDR2 is YSYEKL. Trimming pared 4 bases from V and 9 bases from J, leaving 10 bases between. In DNA, the CDR3 is TGCGCCAGCAGCCCAGATCTGGTTGAGCAGTTCTTC. The encoded protein is CASSPDLVEQFF.

The chain links TRBV20-1 to TRBJ2-3, with D unclear. Germline V gene sequence: CDR1 DFQATT, CDR2 SNEGSKA (reference sequence). The CDR3 runs to 14 residues. V lost 6 bases and J lost 3, with 16 bases in between. The CDR3 sequence: CSALVVGRTDTQYF. The CDR3 DNA reads TGCAGTGCGCTCGTCGTTGGCCGGACAGATACGCAGTATTTT.

Ten or more counts support this clonotype. The chain uses TRBV7-2 and TRBJ2-5; 12 nucleotides match TRBD2. Germline assignment: CDR1 SGHTA and CDR2 FQGNSA. CDR3 length: 15 amino acids. V was clipped by 5 bases and J by 5 bases; unmatched bases: 6. The CDR3: CASSPTGTSGETQYF. The CDR3 DNA sequence: TGTGCCAGCAGCCCCACCGGGACTAGCGGGGAGACCCAGTACTTC.

About this clonotype: This clone may be a read error of a much larger clone one base away. V gene TRBV6-5 combines with J gene TRBJ2-1, with TRBD2 matching 11 bases. The CDR3 is 14 amino acids. The germline V gene encodes CDR1 MNHEY and CDR2 SVGAGI. The CDR3 is CAGSIAGGYNEQFF. For the CDR3, the DNA is TGTGCCGGCAGTATAGCGGGAGGGTACAATGAGCAGTTCTTC.

The table lists this clonotype with many counts. The V call is TRBV29-1, the J call TRBJ2-1, with D perhaps matching TRBD1 or TRBD2 (5 bases each). V shed 3 bases and J shed 5 bases, with 8 bases lying between them. CDR3 size: 12 residues. The germline CDR1 and CDR2 sequences are SQVTM and ANQGSEA. CDR3 in DNA: TGCAGCGTTGAGGGGACGGACAATGAGCAGTTCTTC. This translates into CSVEGTDNEQFF.

This clonotype occurred many times. J is TRBJ2-1 and V is TRBV19; D might be TRBD2 (5 bases). Trimming removed 6 bases at V and 10 bases at J, with 10 bases between. CDR1 is LNHDA, CDR2 SQIVND, per germline (reference sequence). CDR3 size: 11 residues. CDR3 coding DNA: TGTGCCAGTAGGCAAGCGGTCGAGCAGTTCTTC. Translating gives CASRQAVEQFF.

This clonotype was counted ten times or more. This chain uses TRBV4-1 with TRBJ2-3; 7 bases fit TRBD1. The CDR3 runs to 18 residues. The V gene end was trimmed by 4 bases and the J gene end by 2 bases; junction bases not matched to a gene: 15. Germline V gene lookup returns CDR1 MGHRA and CDR2 YSYEKL. The chain's CDR3 is CASSLPLDREPDTDTQYF. The DNA for the CDR3 is TGCGCCAGCAGCCTTCCCCTAGACAGGGAGCCCGACACAGATACGCAGTATTTT.

This clonotype was recorded a few times. With a much larger clone just one base away, this may be a read error. The chain joins TRBV9 to TRBJ2-5; 10 bases are shared with TRBD2. CDR1 and CDR2 from the germline V gene are SGDLS and YYNGEE. The CDR3 spans 16 residues. CDR3 sequence (DNA): TGTGCCGGCAGCGCCACCTTGACTAGCGGGCAAGAGACCCAGTACTTC. This translates into CAGSATLTSGQETQYF.

This clonotype showed up many times. The genes are TRBV30 and TRBJ2-7; D gene uncertain. The V end was cut by 3 bases, the J end by 0 bases, with 9 bases between. The germline gives CDR1 GTSNPN, CDR2 SVGIG (reference sequence). The CDR3 is 13 amino acids. CDR3 loop: CAWSRRASYEQYF. CDR3 DNA: TGTGCCTGGAGCCGAAGGGCCTCCTACGAGCAGTACTTC.

Sample share makes this clonotype medium-sized (0.01 to 0.1%). The gene calls are TRBV7-3 and TRBJ2-1; 8 bases align to TRBD2. Germline V CDR1 and CDR2: SGHTA, FQGTGA. Losses at the gene ends were 5 bases for V and 9 bases for J; bases not matched to a gene: 12. The CDR3 loop spans 15 amino acids. CDR3 in DNA: TGTGCCAGCAGCCCAGGAGCGGGAGAAGCGGGTGAGCAGTTCTTC. Protein: CASSPGAGEAGEQFF.